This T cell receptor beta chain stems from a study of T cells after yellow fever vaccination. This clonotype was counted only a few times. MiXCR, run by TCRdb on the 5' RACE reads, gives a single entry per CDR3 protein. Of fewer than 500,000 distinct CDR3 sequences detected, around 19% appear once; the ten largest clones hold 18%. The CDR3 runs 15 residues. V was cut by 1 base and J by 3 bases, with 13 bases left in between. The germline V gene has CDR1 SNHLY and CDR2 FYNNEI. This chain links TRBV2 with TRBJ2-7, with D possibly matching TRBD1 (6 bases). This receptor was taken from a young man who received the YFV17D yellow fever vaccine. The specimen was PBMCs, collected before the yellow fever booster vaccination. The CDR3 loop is CASSEGQDLLYEQYF. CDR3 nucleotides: TGTGCCAGCAGTGAAGGACAGGACCTGCTCTACGAGCAGTACTTC.